The 8 T cell receptor beta chains below all came from one sample that was sequenced in a study of siplizumab effects on memory and regulatory T cells. Measured with immunoSEQ multiplex PCR; TCRdb has only the in-frame clones, and not every one. The table records roughly 100,000 clones, 93% of them present only once. Sequencing was carried out using CD8+ T cells sorted from blood. These TCRs come from a human donor in good health.

The rearrangement joins TRBV27 to TRBJ2-7, with D tentatively TRBD1 or TRBD2 (5 bases each). CDR1 and CDR2 (germline): MNHEY, SMNVEV (reference sequence). The V end was cut by 5 bases, the J end by 3 bases, with 11 bases between. The CDR3 consists of 13 residues. CDR3 in DNA: TGTGCCAGCAGTCCCGGGGCCCTCTACGAGCAGTACTTC. The encoded protein is CASSPGALYEQYF.

This chain joins TRBV6-5 and TRBJ2-1; perhaps TRBD2 as D (5 bases). CDR1 MNHEY and CDR2 SVGAGI come from the germline V gene. V lost 2 bases and J 2 bases, leaving 7 bases between the germline ends. This CDR3 has 14 residues. Written as DNA, the CDR3 is TGTGCCAGCAGTTACGGCGGGCCCTACAATGAGCAGTTCTTC. Its translation: CASSYGGPYNEQFF.

This clone was detected once. CDR3 DNA: TGTGCCAGCAGCTTGGCGTCCGGAAGCACAGATACGCAGTATTTT. It translates to CASSLASGSTDTQYF. The gene calls are TRBV5-4 and TRBJ2-3; the D is unclear. Germline V lookup: CDR1 SGHNT, CDR2 YYREEE (reference sequence). V shed 0 bases and J shed 0 bases, with 8 bases lying between them. CDR3 length equals 15 residues.

This chain joins TRBV11-1 and TRBJ1-1; D gene unclear. This CDR3 region has 12 residues. V was trimmed by 6 bases and J by 3 bases, leaving 8 bases between them. Per the germline V gene, CDR1 is SGHAT and CDR2 is FQDESV (reference sequence). The CDR3 spells CASRRGYTEAFF. CDR3 DNA: TGTGCCAGCAGGAGAGGGTACACTGAAGCTTTCTTT.

The CDR3 loop is CASSQEVGSPHNYGYTF. Written as DNA, the CDR3 is TGCGCCAGCAGCCAAGAAGTCGGGTCGCCCCATAACTATGGCTACACCTTC. The chain recombines TRBV4-1 with TRBJ1-2; D is unresolved. Germline CDR1 MGHRA, CDR2 YSYEKL. Trimming took 0 bases from V and 1 from J, leaving 15 bases between them. This CDR3 has 17 amino acids.

The CDR3 DNA sequence: TGTGCCTGGAGATTAGGGAATGAGCAGTTCTTC. Its translation is CAWRLGNEQFF. The rearrangement links TRBV30 to TRBJ2-1, with D unclear. CDR1 and CDR2 from the germline V gene are GTSNPN and SVGIG (reference sequence). V was pared by 3 bases and J by 7 bases, with 7 bases between. The CDR3 extends over 11 amino acids.

The J gene is TRBJ1-3, the V gene TRBV4-1; possibly TRBD1 for D (5 bases). Per germline, CDR1 MGHRA and CDR2 YSYEKL. The CDR3 consists of 18 residues. V dropped 0 bases and J dropped 4 bases, with 19 bases sitting between them. CDR3 nucleotides: TGCGCCAGCAGCCAAGATTGGTGGGGCCCGGCGCGGGGAAACACCATATATTTT. It codes for CASSQDWWGPARGNTIYF.

The chain couples TRBV29-1 to TRBJ1-1; D unresolved. The length of the CDR3 is 12 residues. Between the trimmed V and J ends, which lost 5 bases and 0 bases, there was a span of 7 bases. Germline V lookup: CDR1 SQVTM, CDR2 ANQGSEA. The CDR3 reads CSVIGLNTEAFF. The DNA of the CDR3 is TGCAGCGTTATAGGGCTGAACACTGAAGCTTTCTTT.